The following is a TCR beta chain sequence with its context. Germline assignment: CDR1 KGHSH and CDR2 LQKENI. The CDR3 sequence is 15 residues long. With 0 bases removed from V and 4 bases from J, the gap between germline ends came to 9 bases. These data come from a study of blood T cell repertoires in COVID-19. Some clones are missing from TCRdb's copy, which holds only in-frame ones; the method was immunoSEQ multiplex PCR. The sample gives some 81,000 clones, less than 95% of which show up once; around 1% is in the top ten. What was sequenced was peripheral blood. The rearrangement links TRBV18 to TRBJ2-2, with a tentative D call TRBD2 (6 bases). The TCR was taken from a woman in her forties or fifties in a cohort sampled during active COVID-19. The CDR3 DNA reads TGTGCCAGCTCACCACCGTCCGGGGGCACCGGGGAGCTGTTTTTT. This codes for CASSPPSGGTGELFF.